This TCR beta chain was identified during a study of blood T cell dynamics during melanoma immunotherapy. Losses at the gene ends were 4 bases for V and 1 base for J; bases not matched to a gene: 6. Germline loops: CDR1 SGHDT, CDR2 YYEEEE. The length of the CDR3 is 17 residues. This clone was detected a few times. Specified time point: pre-treatment baseline. Samples come from before therapy and from week 3 after the first blockade cycle. Each cfDNA sample used a fixed 40 ng of plasma cell-free DNA. Measured with immunoSEQ multiplex PCR; TCRdb has only the in-frame clones, and not every one. In the table there are about 480 clones, roughly 80% of which are singletons.

V is TRBV5-6 and J is TRBJ2-2, with 11 bases that match TRBD1. This sequence originates from a human donor with melanoma. The sample here was cell-free DNA from blood, taken from a patient treated with checkpoint blockade. Written as DNA, the CDR3 is TGTGCCAGCAGCGAGGGACAGGGGGTCGAGAACACCGGGGAGCTGTTTTTT. Protein product: CASSEGQGVENTGELFF.